The 22 T cell receptor beta chains below all came from one sample that was sequenced in a study of T cells expressing NK-cell markers. TCRdb derives one entry per CDR3 protein from the 5' RACE reads, leaving out DNA. Listed are around 180,000 distinct CDR3 sequences; roughly 21% falls within the top ten. Sequencing was performed on blood T cells: a sorted CD56 or NKG2C T cell subset, CD4+ or CD8+ T cells, or bulk PBMC T cells (not recorded which). The receptor source for this set is a man aged 18-75 years in good health.

The J gene is TRBJ2-2, the V gene TRBV3-1; TCRdb names TRBD2, which stays unverified in the absence of DNA. CDR1 and CDR2 (germline): LGHDT, YNNKEL (reference sequence). The CDR3 sequence is 19 residues long. CDR3 loop: CASSQDTLAGLVNTGELFF. Together with reference TRBV3-1 and TRBJ2-2, the CDR3 gives the full variable domain: DTAVSQTPKYLVTQMGNDKSIKCEQNLGHDTMYWYKQDSKKFLKIMFSYNNKELIINETVPNRFSPKSPDKAHLNLHINSLELGDSAVYFCASSQDTLAGLVNTGELFFGEGSRLTVL.

The CDR3: CASSLSLGPGELFF. This chain joins TRBV7-6 and TRBJ2-2. CDR3 size: 14 residues. CDR1 is SGHVS and CDR2 is FNYEAQ in the germline V gene.

V is TRBV6-1 and J is TRBJ1-3. CDR1 is MNHNS and CDR2 is SASEGT in the germline V gene. The CDR3 has 14 amino acids. The CDR3 region is CASSEARGGNTIYF.

The chain has TRBV20-1 and TRBJ2-7; lacking DNA, the TRBD1 call made by TCRdb goes unchecked. The CDR3 consists of 16 residues. CDR1 DFQATT and CDR2 SNEGSKA come from the germline V gene (reference sequence). The CDR3 spells CSARDNLGTVYYEQYF.

This chain uses TRBV28 with TRBJ2-1. Looked up from germline, CDR1 is MDHEN and CDR2 is SYDVKM. The CDR3 totals 14 residues. The CDR3 sequence: CASSGIESYNEQFF.

This chain uses TRBV7-8 with TRBJ2-4; the D call of TRBD1 rests on TCRdb alone, since no DNA is present to check it. CDR1 is SGHVS and CDR2 is FQNEAQ in the germline V gene. CDR3 length: 14 residues. CDR3 amino acids: CASSPRTGETIQYF.

The genes are TRBV5-1 and TRBJ2-2; TCRdb's D gene call, TRBD2, goes unchecked for lack of DNA. CDR3 size: 14 residues. CDR1 is SGHRS, CDR2 YFSETQ, per germline. CDR3 residues: CASSLGLVSGELFF.

The CDR3 spells CASSLEGRAEAFF. The chain employs TRBV13 and TRBJ1-1. CDR1 PRHDT and CDR2 FYEKMQ come from the germline V gene (reference sequence). CDR3 length: 13 residues.

The chain uses TRBV15 and TRBJ2-2; the TCRdb call, TRBD1, lacks DNA for checking. The CDR3 totals 14 residues. The germline V gene encodes CDR1 LNHNV and CDR2 YYDKDF (reference sequence). This chain's CDR3 is CATSGQTNTGELFF.

J is TRBJ2-5 and V is TRBV5-1; TCRdb proposes TRBD1, but this gene call is untestable without DNA. Germline loops: CDR1 SGHRS, CDR2 YFSETQ. This CDR3 is 15 amino acids long. The CDR3 reads CASSWGTASTETQYF.

The gene calls are TRBV2 and TRBJ1-1. From germline, CDR1 is SNHLY and CDR2 FYNNEI. The CDR3 covers 13 residues. This chain's CDR3 is CASTDRGSTEAFF.

The chain carries TRBV15 and TRBJ2-3. The CDR3 runs to 18 residues. From germline, CDR1 is LNHNV and CDR2 YYDKDF (reference sequence). The CDR3 region is CATSRVRLFMASGDTQYF.

The CDR3 protein is CASSVTGNTEAFF. The genes are TRBV5-1 and TRBJ1-1. The CDR3 loop spans 13 amino acids. In germline, CDR1 is SGHRS, CDR2 YFSETQ.

The V gene is TRBV7-9, the J gene TRBJ1-6; without DNA, the TCRdb call of TRBD1 cannot be checked. This CDR3 spans 12 amino acids. Germline V gene sequence: CDR1 SEHNR, CDR2 FQNEAQ (reference sequence). CDR3 amino acids: CASSSGGSPLHF.

The rearrangement links TRBV7-9 to TRBJ1-2. CDR1 is SEHNR, CDR2 FQNEAQ, per germline (reference sequence). The CDR3 extends over 13 amino acids. CDR3 region: CAWEGGGPYGYTF.

The chain links TRBV25-1 to TRBJ2-3; the D call from TCRdb, TRBD2, cannot be confirmed without DNA. The CDR3 extends over 14 amino acids. Germline V gene data show CDR1 as MGHDK and CDR2 as SYGVNS. The CDR3 reads CASSGSGDTDTQYF. The whole variable domain, filled in from reference TRBV25-1 and TRBJ2-3, reads EADIYQTPRYLVIGTGKKITLECSQTMGHDKMYWYQQDPGMELHLIHYSYGVNSTEKGDLSSESTVSRIRTEHFPLTLESARPSHTSQYLCASSGSGDTDTQYFGPGTRLTVL.

CDR3 in amino acids: CASSPISGGDYEQYF. The chain joins TRBV27 to TRBJ2-7; TCRdb picks TRBD2, but there is no DNA to check that call. CDR1 MNHEY and CDR2 SMNVEV come from the germline V gene (reference sequence). This CDR3 contains 15 residues.

V is TRBV29-1 and J is TRBJ2-1. Germline CDR1 is SQVTM and CDR2 is ANQGSEA. This CDR3 comprises 13 residues. CDR3: CSVRILIDNEQFF.

This chain joins TRBV19 and TRBJ2-3; without DNA, the TCRdb call of TRBD1 cannot be checked. The CDR3 has 15 residues. Germline V lookup: CDR1 LNHDA, CDR2 SQIVND (reference sequence). CDR3 sequence: CASSIQQGATDTQYF.

The CDR3 region is CATSSGGLSDEQYF. The chain links TRBV24-1 to TRBJ2-7; as DNA is missing, the TRBD1 call by TCRdb cannot be tested. Germline CDR1 reads KGHDR; CDR2 reads SFDVKD. The CDR3 covers 14 residues.

The chain employs TRBV7-6 and TRBJ2-7; TCRdb names TRBD2, which stays unverified in the absence of DNA. CDR3 length: 17 residues. Germline-derived CDR1 and CDR2 are SGHVS and FNYEAQ. The CDR3 here is CASSLVTGDPGTDEQYF.

V is TRBV7-6 and J is TRBJ1-1; TCRdb calls TRBD1, which cannot be checked without DNA. Germline assignment: CDR1 SGHVS and CDR2 FNYEAQ. This CDR3 has 14 amino acids. CDR3 sequence reads: CASSLGDDVGEAFF.